This entry describes one T cell receptor (beta chain). This record belongs to a study of control samples from healthy donors and cancer patients. CDR1 and CDR2 (germline): KGHSH, LQKENI. This CDR3 region has 12 residues. The V and J ends lost 3 bases and 2 bases respectively, with 4 bases between them. Method: immunoSEQ multiplex PCR; TCRdb's copy keeps in-frame clones and lacks some. The data contain some 130,000 clones, around 90% of them singletons. This chain joins TRBV18 and TRBJ2-5; no clear D gene. Material for sequencing was blood. This sequence originates from a man aged 40-49 years in good health. In nucleotides, the CDR3 is TGTGCCAGCTCACCGATGCAAGAGACCCAGTACTTC. Amino acid sequence: CASSPMQETQYF.